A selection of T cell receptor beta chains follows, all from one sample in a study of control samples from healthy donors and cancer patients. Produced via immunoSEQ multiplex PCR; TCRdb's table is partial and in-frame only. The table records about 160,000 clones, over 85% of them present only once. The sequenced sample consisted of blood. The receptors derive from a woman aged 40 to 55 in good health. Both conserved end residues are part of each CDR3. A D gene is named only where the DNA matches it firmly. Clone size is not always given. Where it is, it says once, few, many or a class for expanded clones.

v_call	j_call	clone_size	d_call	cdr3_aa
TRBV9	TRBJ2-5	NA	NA	CASSVGGQLQETQYF
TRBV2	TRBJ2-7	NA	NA	CASSGSPYEQYF
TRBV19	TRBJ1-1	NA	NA	CASSRQPQMNTEAFF
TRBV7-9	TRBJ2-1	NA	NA	CASNYPAVSSYNEQFF
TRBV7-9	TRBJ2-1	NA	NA	CASSVGARGTPNEQFF
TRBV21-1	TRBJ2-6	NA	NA	CASSATTGGYSGANVLTF
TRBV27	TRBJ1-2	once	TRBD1	CASSPQGYGYTF
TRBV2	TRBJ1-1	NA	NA	CASILQMNTEAFF
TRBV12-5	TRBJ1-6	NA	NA	CASGSNFTPGRRSSYNSPLHF
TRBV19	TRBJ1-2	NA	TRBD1	CASSTQGQGGYGYTF
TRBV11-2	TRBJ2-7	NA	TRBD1	CASSLWGQGSYEQYF
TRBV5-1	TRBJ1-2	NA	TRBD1	CASSGDRASHGYTF
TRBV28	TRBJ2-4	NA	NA	CASATGGRWSGNIQYF
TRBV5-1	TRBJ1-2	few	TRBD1	CASSDGTANYGYTF
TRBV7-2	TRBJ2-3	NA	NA	CASSLAGAIPDTQYF
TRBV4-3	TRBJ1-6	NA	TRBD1	CASSQGGQLNSPLHF
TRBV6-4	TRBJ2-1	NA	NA	CASSVLGGSYNEQFF
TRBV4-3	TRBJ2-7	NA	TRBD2	CASSQDLAGDYEQYF
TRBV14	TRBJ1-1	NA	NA	CASSPRLESTEAFF
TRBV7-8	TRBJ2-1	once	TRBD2	CASSPGTSGNEQFF
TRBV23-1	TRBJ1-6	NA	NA	CASTLRVDNSPLHF
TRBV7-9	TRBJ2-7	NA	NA	CASRNGHFEQYF
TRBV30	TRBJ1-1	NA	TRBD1	CAWSRQGRTEAFF
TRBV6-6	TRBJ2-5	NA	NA	CASSYPGRVGETQYF
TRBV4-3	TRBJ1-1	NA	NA	CASSQDVAGATEAFF
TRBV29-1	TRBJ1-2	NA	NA	CSVDGSSIYGYTF
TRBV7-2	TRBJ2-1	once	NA	CASSLVRVGNEQFF
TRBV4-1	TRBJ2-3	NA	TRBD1	CASRADRVADTQYF
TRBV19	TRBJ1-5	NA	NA	CASSIVPIARGNQPQHF
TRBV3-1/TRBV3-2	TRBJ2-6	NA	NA	CASSPMHRAGANVLTF
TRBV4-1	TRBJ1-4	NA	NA	CASSPLGPAVPGEKLFF
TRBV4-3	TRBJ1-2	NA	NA	CASSQGGGNYGYTF
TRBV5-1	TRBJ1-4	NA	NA	CASSLAREANEKLFF
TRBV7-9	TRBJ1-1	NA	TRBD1	CASSLGSRQGGAFF
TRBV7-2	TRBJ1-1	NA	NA	CASSLERGIGTEAFF
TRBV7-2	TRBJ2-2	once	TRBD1	CASSIVGQGAGGELFF
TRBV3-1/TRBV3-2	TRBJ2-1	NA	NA	CASSQDYAGFKGNEQFF
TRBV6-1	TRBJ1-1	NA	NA	CASSEVPLRNTEAFF
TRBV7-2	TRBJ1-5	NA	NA	CASSLDITVSNQPQHF
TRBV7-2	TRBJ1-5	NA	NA	CASSLEGTSNQPQHF
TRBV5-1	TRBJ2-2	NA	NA	CASSWRTDSNTGELFF